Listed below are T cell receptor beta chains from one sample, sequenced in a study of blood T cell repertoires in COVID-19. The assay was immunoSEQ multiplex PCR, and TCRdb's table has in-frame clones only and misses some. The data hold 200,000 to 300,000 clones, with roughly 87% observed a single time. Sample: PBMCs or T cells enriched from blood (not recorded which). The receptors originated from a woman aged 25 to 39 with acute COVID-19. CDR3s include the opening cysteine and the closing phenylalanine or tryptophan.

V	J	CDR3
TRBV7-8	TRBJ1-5	CASSQGLYSNQPQHF
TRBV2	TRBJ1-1	CASSPRLRWNTEAFF
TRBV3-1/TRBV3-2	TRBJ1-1	CASSPRTAWGEAFF
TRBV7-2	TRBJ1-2	CASSTTGNYGYTF
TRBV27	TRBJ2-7	CASSLARGVAYEQYF
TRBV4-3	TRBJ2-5	CASSQDLTGGFETQYF
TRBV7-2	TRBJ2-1	CASRVAGGGEQFF
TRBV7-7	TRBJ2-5	CASSRGQGQETQYF
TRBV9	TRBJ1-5	CASSVGTGNGQPQHF
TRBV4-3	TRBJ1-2	CASSHASTGVSYGYTF
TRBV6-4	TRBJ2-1	CASSDSAGGYNEQFF
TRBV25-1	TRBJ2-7	CASSSQGETDEQYF
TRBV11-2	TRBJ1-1	CASSLVRRGQRGTEAFF
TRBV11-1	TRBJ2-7	CASSLGGADEQYF
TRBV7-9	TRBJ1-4	CASSFNSYGGEKLFF
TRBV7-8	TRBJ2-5	CASSLTGGVWETQYF
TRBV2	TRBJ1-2	CASRAGQEFGGYTF
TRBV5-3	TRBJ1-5	CARSLSPLVRRSNQPQHF
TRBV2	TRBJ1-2	CASSVNRDRIYGYTF
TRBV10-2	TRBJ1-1	CASSTGNTEAFF
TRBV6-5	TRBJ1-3	CASSLLQGSGNTIYF
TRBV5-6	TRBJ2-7	CASSFGIYEQYF
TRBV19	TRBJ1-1	CASRHMNTEAFF